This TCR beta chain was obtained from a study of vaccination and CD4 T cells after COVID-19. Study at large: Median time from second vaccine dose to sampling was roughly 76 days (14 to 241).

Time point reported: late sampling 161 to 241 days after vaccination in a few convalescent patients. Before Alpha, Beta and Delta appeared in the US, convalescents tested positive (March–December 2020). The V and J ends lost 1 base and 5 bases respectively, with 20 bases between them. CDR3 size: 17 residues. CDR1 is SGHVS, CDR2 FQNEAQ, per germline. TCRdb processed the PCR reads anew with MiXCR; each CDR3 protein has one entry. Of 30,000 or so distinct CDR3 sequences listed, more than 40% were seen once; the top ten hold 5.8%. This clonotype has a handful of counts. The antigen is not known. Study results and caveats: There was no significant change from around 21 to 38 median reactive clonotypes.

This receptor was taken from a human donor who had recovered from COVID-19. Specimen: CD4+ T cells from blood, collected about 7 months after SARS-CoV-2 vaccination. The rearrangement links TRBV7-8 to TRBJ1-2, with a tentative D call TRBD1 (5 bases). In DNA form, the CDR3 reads TGTGCCAGCAGCTTAGAAGGTTTGGTCGGGGGAAGGTATGGCTACACCTTC. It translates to CASSLEGLVGGRYGYTF.